The entry below gives a single T cell receptor (beta chain) sequence along with its context. Its antigen is unidentified. The input was 450 to 550 ng total RNA; TCR beta cDNA was made from it with a constant-region primer. ARM-PCR, slightly modified, supplied the TCR beta libraries through three nested multiplex PCR rounds. The opening two PCR rounds, ten to eleven cycles each, paired TRBV1-TRBV30 forward primers with a C-beta reverse primer. MiXCR, run by TCRdb on the multiplex PCR reads, gives a single entry per CDR3 protein. The sample has roughly 20,000 distinct CDR3 sequences, around three quarters seen once. The tissue used was unsorted bulk material of roughly 17-33 mg. RNA and DNA were co-extracted from it with the AllPrep DNA/RNA mini kit. Patients were chronically HBV-infected and treatment-naive. The CDR3 sequence is 16 residues long. This entry belongs to a study of tumor-infiltrating lymphocytes in primary liver carcinoma. Overall study: The cohort included men and women aged 30 to 69 years. Notes on the study in general: About 7.5-24% of top clones, no more, were shared by all five regions.

Sequenced input: liver tumor tissue from sampling region 4. The subset was: tumor region T4, right-lateral pole. The receptor was derived from a woman in her twenties or thirties with primary liver carcinoma and hepatitis B virus infection. The genes are TRBV12-3 or TRBV12-4 and TRBJ1-1; D might be TRBD1 (6 bases). The CDR3 DNA sequence: TGTGGCAGTCAACTCCCCCAGGGGAAGGGGGGGGCTGAAGCTTTCTTT. Amino acids: CGSQLPQGKGGAEAFF.